One sample yielded the 13 T cell receptor beta chains listed below, sequenced in a study of blood T cell repertoires in COVID-19. The data were produced by immunoSEQ multiplex PCR, yet TCRdb's version contains in-frame clones alone and is incomplete. The table lists some 240,000 clones, approximately 86% of them singletons. Sequences were obtained from peripheral blood. Receptor source: a man between 60 and 75 years old who had recovered from COVID-19.

This clone was counted once. The chain links TRBV24-1 to TRBJ2-5; 9 positions match TRBD2. Germline CDR1 reads KGHDR; CDR2 reads SFDVKD. V lost 5 bases and J lost 3; bases outside the gene matches: 6. There are 15 residues in the CDR3. CDR3 bases: TGTGCCACCAGTGTTTCTAGCGGGGCAAAAGAGACCCAGTACTTC. Protein product: CATSVSSGAKETQYF.

This rearrangement joins TRBV9 to TRBJ1-2; 11 bases agree with TRBD1. The germline V gene encodes CDR1 SGDLS and CDR2 YYNGEE. Unmatched junction bases numbered 3, after V lost 3 bases and J lost 2 bases. CDR3 length: 15 amino acids. CDR3 coding DNA: TGTGCCAGCAGCGCTGGGACAGGGGGAAACTATGGCTACACCTTC. Translated: CASSAGTGGNYGYTF.

V is TRBV3-1 (or the pseudogene TRBV3-2) and J is TRBJ1-2; the D gene is possibly TRBD1 (5 bases). The germline V gene encodes CDR1 LGHDT and CDR2 YNNKEL (reference sequence). This CDR3 has 14 amino acids. V dropped 4 bases and J dropped 1 base, with 10 bases sitting between them. The CDR3: CASSPAQGNYGYTF. CDR3 in DNA: TGTGCCAGCAGCCCCGCCCAGGGTAACTATGGCTACACCTTC.

The V gene is TRBV6-5, the J gene TRBJ2-7, with D possibly being TRBD1 (5 bases). Germline V gene lookup returns CDR1 MNHEY and CDR2 SVGAGI. Trimming left V 6 bases short and J 2 bases short, with 8 bases between. CDR3 length equals 12 residues. The CDR3 DNA sequence: TGTGCCAGCAGGACAGCGCCCTACGAGCAGTACTTC. This gives the protein CASRTAPYEQYF.

This clone has more than one count but fewer than ten. V usage is TRBV2 and J usage is TRBJ1-5; D may be TRBD1 (5 bases). Trimming took 8 bases from V and 0 from J, leaving 20 bases between them. The CDR3 totals 17 residues. Germline V gene data show CDR1 as SNHLY and CDR2 as FYNNEI. The CDR3 region is CASHRTGGRVSNQPQHF. The CDR3 nucleotides read TGTGCCAGCCACCGAACCGGGGGGAGGGTTAGCAATCAGCCCCAGCATTTT. Looking up the rest from reference TRBV2 and TRBJ1-5 gives the full variable domain: EPEVTQTPSHQVTQMGQEVILRCVPISNHLYFYWYRQILGQKVEFLVSFYNNEISEKSEIFDDQFSVERPDGSNFTLKIRSTKLEDSAMYFCASHRTGGRVSNQPQHFGDGTRLSIL.

The gene calls are TRBV5-1 and TRBJ1-1; 9 nucleotides align to TRBD1. This CDR3 comprises 15 residues. The germline V gene encodes CDR1 SGHRS and CDR2 YFSETQ. With V trimmed by 1 base and J by 1 base, 2 bases remained unmatched. The CDR3 is CASSLSQGANTEAFF. The DNA of the CDR3 is TGCGCCAGCAGCTTGTCACAGGGGGCGAACACTGAAGCTTTCTTT.

As for this clone: Since the CDR3 does not end with the conserved phenylalanine or tryptophan, this likely comes from a read error. It is unclear where the CDR3 begins or ends on the DNA, so no DNA is shown, and the CDR3 is as TCRdb lists it. The chain is built from TRBV5-8 and TRBJ1-4; TRBD1, the table's D call, lacks a check against the DNA. CDR1 and CDR2 from the germline V gene are SGHTS and YDEGEE. The CDR3 is 13 amino acids in total, end residues counted. CDR3 residues: CASSLGLTQGFKL.

The rearrangement uses TRBV3-1 (or the pseudogene TRBV3-2) and TRBJ2-3; 10 positions match TRBD1. Germline V gene lookup returns CDR1 LGHDT and CDR2 YNNKEL (reference sequence). Trimming cost V 5 bases and J 3 bases; bases outside gene matches: 8. The CDR3 is 16 amino acids. CDR3 sequence (DNA): TGTGCCAGCAGCTCCTCGGACAGGGGGGAAACAGATACGCAGTATTTT. Translated: CASSSSDRGETDTQYF.

The genes are TRBV6-5 and TRBJ2-4; 15 bases are shared with TRBD2. The CDR3 has 15 amino acids. Trimming cost V 5 bases and J 13 bases; bases outside gene matches: 9. CDR1 MNHEY and CDR2 SVGAGI come from the germline V gene. The CDR3 DNA reads TGTGCCAGCAGTCCGAACTCCGGACTAGCGGGGGGGCAGTACTTC. Its protein is CASSPNSGLAGGQYF.

This clone is a singleton in its sample. The V gene is TRBV6-2 or TRBV6-3, the J gene TRBJ1-3; 8 positions match TRBD1. J lost 4 bases, V lost 5 bases, and 10 bases had no gene match. The CDR3 length is 16 residues. Germline assignment: CDR1 MNHEY and CDR2 SVGEGT. The CDR3 sequence: CASSPRTGSPGNTIYF. The CDR3, as DNA: TGTGCCAGCAGTCCCCGGACAGGGAGTCCCGGAAACACCATATATTTT.

The chain combines TRBV10-2 with TRBJ1-2, with D hard to call. The CDR3 has 14 residues. The V gene lost 6 bases and the J gene lost 0 bases, with 11 bases spanning the gap. Germline V gene data show CDR1 as WSHSY and CDR2 as SAAADI. This chain's CDR3 is CASSRGTANYGYTF. The CDR3 DNA reads TGCGCCAGCAGCCGGGGAACAGCTAACTATGGCTACACCTTC.

The chain recombines TRBV14 with TRBJ2-7; 8 bases map to TRBD1. The CDR3 contains 13 residues. V lost 4 bases to trimming and J lost 3 bases; unmatched junction nucleotides: 2. Germline V gives CDR1 SGHDN, CDR2 FVKESK. The CDR3, as DNA: TGTGCCAGCAGCCTCGACAGGGGCTACGAGCAGTACGTC. Encoded protein: CASSLDRGYEQYV.

The chain couples TRBV5-6 to TRBJ1-5; a weak D match, TRBD1 (6 bases). The CDR3 has 15 amino acids. Trimming removed 1 base at V and 7 bases at J, with 15 bases between. From germline, CDR1 is SGHDT and CDR2 YYEEEE. The CDR3 coding sequence is TGTGCCAGCAGCTTGCTCGGGGGGCAAGGACAGCCCCAGCATTTT. This sequence encodes CASSLLGGQGQPQHF.